This T cell receptor beta chain appears in the sequencing data of a study of T cell responses to AZD1222 COVID-19 vaccine. Regarding the study as a whole: Once two AZD1222 doses were given, Spike-specific TCR breadth and depth went up. Females outnumbered males among donors, who were mostly white British; clonal diversity was possibly underestimated.

Data came from immunoSEQ multiplex PCR; TCRdb stores just in-frame clones and leaves some out. The sample shows around 20,000 clones, roughly four fifths of them seen only once. Second-dose schedules of about 4 or about 12 weeks were combined. A word on this clone: Its cognate antigen is unknown.

This CDR3 spans 15 amino acids. In germline, CDR1 is MNHEY, CDR2 SMNVEV (reference sequence). V lost 2 bases and J lost 7; bases outside the gene matches: 6. The specimen comprised peripheral blood, sampled 28 days after the second AZD1222 dose. The gene calls are TRBV27 and TRBJ1-5; 9 bases agree with TRBD1. The sequence derives from an adult who received the AZD1222 COVID-19 vaccine. CDR3 in amino acids: CASSLGTGLGQPQHF. In nucleotides, the CDR3 is TGTGCCAGCAGTTTAGGGACAGGGTTGGGACAGCCCCAGCATTTT.